This T cell receptor beta chain was captured in a study of blood T cells in healthy people across ages. General observations from the study: Aged donors had fewer naive CD4+ cells and lower diversity than long-lived donors.

A second PCR, run for about 7 to 11 cycles, used a sample-barcoded 5' primer plus a J-beta primer mix. TCRdb processed the 5' RACE reads anew with MiXCR; each CDR3 protein has one entry. The data hold 1.8 million or so distinct CDR3 sequences, with about 39% observed a single time. Trimming removed 6 bases from V and 5 bases from J; junction bases left unmatched: 7. Germline CDR1 reads DFQATT; CDR2 reads SNEGSKA (reference sequence). There are 14 residues in the CDR3. To note about this clonotype: The target antigen is unknown.

Total RNA, at least 5.5 micrograms per sample, came from PBMCs. This TCR was sampled from a human donor in good health. The sequencing sample was made of blood. The genes are TRBV20-1 and TRBJ2-1; TRBD2 agrees at 10 bases. The CDR3 region is CSALLAGRDNEQFF. In DNA form, the CDR3 reads TGCAGTGCGCTACTAGCGGGGAGGGACAATGAGCAGTTCTTC.